This T cell receptor (beta chain) is from a study of ipilimumab plus nivolumab after autologous stem cell transplantation. The overall study: Median doses per patient: roughly 5 ipilimumab, about 8 nivolumab. The myeloma group: high-risk transplant-naive, or relapse within 3 years after first autologous transplant.

The V end was cut by 4 bases, the J end by 11 bases, with 14 bases between. Germline V gene sequence: CDR1 SEHNR, CDR2 FQNEAQ (reference sequence). The CDR3 runs 12 residues. The table came from immunoSEQ multiplex PCR; TCRdb's copy has only in-frame clones and leaves some out. Counted here are about 40,000 clones, around 92% occurring once; the ten biggest clones make up roughly 0.9%. V is TRBV7-9 and J is TRBJ1-1; D gene unclear. This sequence was found in a male donor with multiple myeloma. The material was PBMCs, obtained in a trial of ipilimumab plus nivolumab as post-transplant consolidation. The CDR3 sequence: CASSSKNAGAFF. The CDR3 DNA sequence: TGTGCCAGCAGCTCTAAGAATGCGGGGGCTTTCTTT.